This TCR beta chain comes out of a study of blood T cell repertoires in COVID-19. Background on the study: Material from acute and convalescent COVID-19 was sourced from the United States, Italy and Spain. Sample material is recorded as cDNA or gDNA derived from T cells, B-cell-depleted T cells, or PBMCs.

In the source study's methods: For nucleated cells, counts were estimated from reference gene primer amplification. Sequencing used immunoSEQ multiplex PCR; TCRdb keeps in-frame clones, though not all of them. The D gene and trimming were derived from the DNA, and the V and J assignments and clone size from that table. Found here are 110,000 or so clones, around 85% of them singletons; the top ten hold under 2%. Germline V CDR1 and CDR2: SGDLS, YYNGEE. The germline V and J ends were trimmed by 0 bases and 2 bases, with 33 bases remaining between them. The CDR3 runs 22 residues. The sequenced material came from peripheral blood. The TCR comes from a man aged 45-65 years with acute or convalescent COVID-19. The genes are TRBV9 and TRBJ2-7; the D gene is possibly TRBD1 (6 bases). The CDR3, as DNA: TGTGCCAGCAGCGTAGGGACAGCGGCGAGATATATCCGACCTTGGGGCACCTACGAGCAGTACGTC. Translation: CASSVGTAARYIRPWGTYEQYV.